This is a list of T cell receptor beta chains from one sample in a study of beta chain features in type 1 diabetes. The data were produced by immunoSEQ multiplex PCR, yet TCRdb's version contains in-frame clones alone and is incomplete. Of 900,000 or so clones listed, roughly 15% are singletons. The material sequenced was naive CD4+ T cells from blood. The receptor source for this set is a young woman in good health. Each CDR3 is given with its conserved first and last residue. Each record gives: D gene, V gene, J gene, clone size, CDR3 protein, CDR3 DNA. A D gene is named only where the DNA matches it firmly. Not all rows give a size; the values are once, few, many and, for expanded clones, a class.

d_call: NA; v_call: TRBV20-1; j_call: TRBJ1-2; clone_size: few; cdr3_aa: CSASLEYGYTF; cdr3_nt: TGCAGTGCTAGTTTGGAGTATGGCTACACCTTC
d_call: TRBD1; v_call: TRBV6-1; j_call: TRBJ2-2; clone_size: NA; cdr3_aa: CASTWDRGPGELFF; cdr3_nt: TGTGCCAGCACCTGGGACAGGGGGCCCGGGGAGCTGTTTTTT
d_call: NA; v_call: TRBV5-1; j_call: TRBJ2-5; clone_size: NA; cdr3_aa: CASSTTVETQYF; cdr3_nt: TGCGCCAGCAGCACGACAGTAGAGACCCAGTACTTC
d_call: NA; v_call: TRBV5-1; j_call: TRBJ1-5; clone_size: few; cdr3_aa: CASRQDSNIGPQHF; cdr3_nt: TGCGCCAGCAGACAGGATTCCAATATTGGGCCCCAGCATTTT
d_call: NA; v_call: TRBV10-2; j_call: TRBJ1-4; clone_size: NA; cdr3_aa: CASSGGHGGGNEKLFF; cdr3_nt: TGCGCCAGCAGTGGAGGGCACGGTGGGGGTAATGAAAAACTGTTTTTT
d_call: TRBD2; v_call: TRBV6-5; j_call: TRBJ2-7; clone_size: NA; cdr3_aa: CASSRTSGTPYEQYF; cdr3_nt: TGTGCCAGCAGCCGGACTAGCGGGACCCCCTACGAGCAGTACTTC
d_call: NA; v_call: TRBV15; j_call: TRBJ2-4; clone_size: few; cdr3_aa: CATSRDLLEAKNIQYF; cdr3_nt: TGTGCCACCAGCAGAGATTTGCTGGAAGCCAAAAACATTCAGTACTTC
d_call: NA; v_call: TRBV7-9; j_call: TRBJ2-5; clone_size: few; cdr3_aa: CASSLPSGGWQETQYF; cdr3_nt: TGTGCCAGCAGCCTACCCTCGGGTGGTTGGCAAGAGACCCAGTACTTC
d_call: TRBD2; v_call: TRBV19; j_call: TRBJ2-4; clone_size: NA; cdr3_aa: CASSKGGSGENIQYF; cdr3_nt: TGTGCCAGTAGTAAGGGAGGGTCAGGCGAAAACATTCAGTACTTC
d_call: TRBD2; v_call: TRBV9; j_call: TRBJ2-1; clone_size: few; cdr3_aa: CASSPGLAVYNEQFF; cdr3_nt: TGTGCCAGCAGCCCAGGACTAGCGGTATACAATGAGCAGTTCTTC
d_call: NA; v_call: TRBV10-3; j_call: TRBJ2-1; clone_size: NA; cdr3_aa: CAISGTNHNEQFF; cdr3_nt: TGTGCCATCAGTGGGACAAACCACAATGAGCAGTTCTTC
d_call: NA; v_call: TRBV4-3; j_call: TRBJ1-1; clone_size: few; cdr3_aa: CASSRGLNTEAFF; cdr3_nt: TGCGCCAGCAGCCGGGGACTGAACACTGAAGCTTTCTTT
d_call: NA; v_call: TRBV11-2; j_call: TRBJ2-3; clone_size: NA; cdr3_aa: CASSFNSAYTTDTQYF; cdr3_nt: TGTGCCAGCAGCTTTAATAGTGCGTACACCACAGATACGCAGTATTTT
d_call: NA; v_call: TRBV7-2; j_call: TRBJ2-4; clone_size: NA; cdr3_aa: CASSQPQNIQYF; cdr3_nt: TGTGCCAGCAGCCAACCCCAAAACATTCAGTACTTC
d_call: NA; v_call: TRBV29-1; j_call: TRBJ1-1; clone_size: few; cdr3_aa: CSAAGRADTEAFF; cdr3_nt: TGCAGCGCGGCAGGGAGGGCGGACACTGAAGCTTTCTTT
d_call: NA; v_call: TRBV4-3; j_call: TRBJ2-1; clone_size: NA; cdr3_aa: CASSLTLSNEQFF; cdr3_nt: TGCGCCAGCAGCCTTACCTTATCCAATGAGCAGTTCTTC
d_call: TRBD2; v_call: TRBV5-1; j_call: TRBJ2-7; clone_size: NA; cdr3_aa: CASSFWTSPHEQYF; cdr3_nt: TGCGCCAGCAGCTTTTGGACTAGTCCCCACGAGCAGTACTTC
d_call: NA; v_call: TRBV10-3; j_call: TRBJ2-1; clone_size: many; cdr3_aa: CAISEQYNEQFF; cdr3_nt: TGTGCCATCAGTGAGCAGTACAATGAGCAGTTCTTC
d_call: NA; v_call: TRBV7-2; j_call: TRBJ2-4; clone_size: NA; cdr3_aa: CASSSGLLNIQYF; cdr3_nt: TGTGCCAGCAGCTCGGGACTCCTAAACATTCAGTACTTC
d_call: TRBD1; v_call: TRBV18; j_call: TRBJ1-1; clone_size: few; cdr3_aa: CASSPFPWTGRTEAFF; cdr3_nt: TGTGCCAGCTCGCCGTTCCCCTGGACAGGGCGCACTGAAGCTTTCTTT
d_call: NA; v_call: TRBV20-1; j_call: TRBJ2-4; clone_size: few; cdr3_aa: CSARSQNIQYF; cdr3_nt: TGCAGTGCTAGAAGCCAAAACATTCAGTACTTC
d_call: TRBD2; v_call: TRBV2; j_call: TRBJ2-5; clone_size: few; cdr3_aa: CASMWTSGRMAKTQYF; cdr3_nt: TGTGCCAGCATGTGGACTAGCGGGAGAATGGCGAAGACCCAGTACTTC
d_call: TRBD1; v_call: TRBV29-1; j_call: TRBJ2-1; clone_size: NA; cdr3_aa: CSVRHGQANNEQFF; cdr3_nt: TGCAGCGTTCGGCACGGACAGGCTAACAATGAGCAGTTCTTC
d_call: TRBD2; v_call: TRBV4-2; j_call: TRBJ2-7; clone_size: NA; cdr3_aa: CASSSTSGFSYEQYF; cdr3_nt: TGTGCCAGCAGCTCGACTAGCGGATTCTCCTACGAGCAGTACTTC
d_call: TRBD1; v_call: TRBV5-1; j_call: TRBJ2-3; clone_size: few; cdr3_aa: CASSGRDRHTDTQYF; cdr3_nt: TGCGCCAGCAGCGGCCGGGACAGGCACACAGATACGCAGTATTTT
d_call: NA; v_call: TRBV2; j_call: TRBJ1-2; clone_size: few; cdr3_aa: CASSDGGWGHRVRNYGYTF; cdr3_nt: TGTGCCAGCAGTGATGGTGGGTGGGGACACCGAGTCAGGAACTATGGCTACACCTTC
d_call: NA; v_call: TRBV19; j_call: TRBJ1-2; clone_size: few; cdr3_aa: CASKQNYGYTF; cdr3_nt: TGTGCCAGTAAACAGAACTATGGCTACACCTTC
d_call: NA; v_call: TRBV19; j_call: TRBJ2-1; clone_size: NA; cdr3_aa: CAARKLRQFF; cdr3_nt: TGTGCCGCTCGCAAACTCAGGCAGTTCTTC
d_call: TRBD2; v_call: TRBV5-6; j_call: TRBJ2-1; clone_size: few; cdr3_aa: CASSLVYTAGMGEQFF; cdr3_nt: TGTGCCAGCAGCTTGGTTTATACAGCGGGAATGGGTGAGCAGTTCTTC
d_call: TRBD2; v_call: TRBV25-1; j_call: TRBJ2-1; clone_size: few; cdr3_aa: CASSSAGGPYNEQFF; cdr3_nt: TGTGCCAGCAGTTCTGCGGGAGGGCCGTACAATGAGCAGTTCTTC
d_call: NA; v_call: TRBV21-1; j_call: TRBJ2-7; clone_size: few; cdr3_aa: CASSKAVGRAGHEQYF; cdr3_nt: TGTGCCAGCAGCAAAGCGGTGGGGAGGGCCGGCCACGAGCAGTACTTC
d_call: NA; v_call: TRBV28; j_call: TRBJ2-5; clone_size: NA; cdr3_aa: CASSYQGLGAEQYF; cdr3_nt: TGTGCCAGCAGTTACCAGGGACTTGGGGCTGAGCAGTACTTC
d_call: TRBD2; v_call: TRBV27; j_call: TRBJ2-7; clone_size: NA; cdr3_aa: CASTGTSGRHEQYF; cdr3_nt: TGTGCCAGCACCGGGACTAGCGGAAGGCACGAGCAGTACTTC
d_call: NA; v_call: TRBV10-3; j_call: TRBJ2-5; clone_size: NA; cdr3_aa: CAIGRGETQYF; cdr3_nt: TGTGCCATCGGGAGGGGGGAGACCCAGTACTTC
d_call: NA; v_call: TRBV18; j_call: TRBJ2-1; clone_size: few; cdr3_aa: CASSLNRDYEQFF; cdr3_nt: TGTGCCAGCTCACTTAACAGGGACTATGAGCAGTTCTTC
d_call: NA; v_call: TRBV6-1; j_call: TRBJ2-5; clone_size: NA; cdr3_aa: CASSELATQETQYF; cdr3_nt: TGTGCCAGCAGTGAACTAGCGACCCAAGAGACCCAGTACTTC
d_call: NA; v_call: TRBV4-3; j_call: TRBJ2-3; clone_size: NA; cdr3_aa: CASSQDRSTTQYF; cdr3_nt: TGCGCCAGCAGCCAAGATCGGTCTACTACGCAGTATTTT
d_call: NA; v_call: TRBV7-9; j_call: TRBJ1-4; clone_size: NA; cdr3_aa: CASSLEGDFEKLFF; cdr3_nt: TGTGCCAGCAGCTTAGAGGGAGACTTTGAAAAACTGTTTTTT
d_call: NA; v_call: TRBV27; j_call: TRBJ2-3; clone_size: NA; cdr3_aa: CASSWIPGAGTDTQYF; cdr3_nt: TGTGCCAGCAGTTGGATCCCCGGAGCGGGCACAGATACGCAGTATTTT
d_call: TRBD2; v_call: TRBV28; j_call: TRBJ2-1; clone_size: few; cdr3_aa: CASHLAGADEQFF; cdr3_nt: TGTGCCAGCCACCTAGCGGGAGCGGATGAGCAGTTCTTC
d_call: NA; v_call: TRBV6-6; j_call: TRBJ2-1; clone_size: NA; cdr3_aa: CASSYRINNEQFF; cdr3_nt: TGTGCCAGCAGTTACCGGATTAACAATGAGCAGTTCTTC
d_call: TRBD1; v_call: TRBV7-9; j_call: TRBJ2-7; clone_size: NA; cdr3_aa: CASRPQGASYEQYF; cdr3_nt: TGTGCCAGCAGGCCACAGGGGGCTTCCTACGAGCAGTACTTC